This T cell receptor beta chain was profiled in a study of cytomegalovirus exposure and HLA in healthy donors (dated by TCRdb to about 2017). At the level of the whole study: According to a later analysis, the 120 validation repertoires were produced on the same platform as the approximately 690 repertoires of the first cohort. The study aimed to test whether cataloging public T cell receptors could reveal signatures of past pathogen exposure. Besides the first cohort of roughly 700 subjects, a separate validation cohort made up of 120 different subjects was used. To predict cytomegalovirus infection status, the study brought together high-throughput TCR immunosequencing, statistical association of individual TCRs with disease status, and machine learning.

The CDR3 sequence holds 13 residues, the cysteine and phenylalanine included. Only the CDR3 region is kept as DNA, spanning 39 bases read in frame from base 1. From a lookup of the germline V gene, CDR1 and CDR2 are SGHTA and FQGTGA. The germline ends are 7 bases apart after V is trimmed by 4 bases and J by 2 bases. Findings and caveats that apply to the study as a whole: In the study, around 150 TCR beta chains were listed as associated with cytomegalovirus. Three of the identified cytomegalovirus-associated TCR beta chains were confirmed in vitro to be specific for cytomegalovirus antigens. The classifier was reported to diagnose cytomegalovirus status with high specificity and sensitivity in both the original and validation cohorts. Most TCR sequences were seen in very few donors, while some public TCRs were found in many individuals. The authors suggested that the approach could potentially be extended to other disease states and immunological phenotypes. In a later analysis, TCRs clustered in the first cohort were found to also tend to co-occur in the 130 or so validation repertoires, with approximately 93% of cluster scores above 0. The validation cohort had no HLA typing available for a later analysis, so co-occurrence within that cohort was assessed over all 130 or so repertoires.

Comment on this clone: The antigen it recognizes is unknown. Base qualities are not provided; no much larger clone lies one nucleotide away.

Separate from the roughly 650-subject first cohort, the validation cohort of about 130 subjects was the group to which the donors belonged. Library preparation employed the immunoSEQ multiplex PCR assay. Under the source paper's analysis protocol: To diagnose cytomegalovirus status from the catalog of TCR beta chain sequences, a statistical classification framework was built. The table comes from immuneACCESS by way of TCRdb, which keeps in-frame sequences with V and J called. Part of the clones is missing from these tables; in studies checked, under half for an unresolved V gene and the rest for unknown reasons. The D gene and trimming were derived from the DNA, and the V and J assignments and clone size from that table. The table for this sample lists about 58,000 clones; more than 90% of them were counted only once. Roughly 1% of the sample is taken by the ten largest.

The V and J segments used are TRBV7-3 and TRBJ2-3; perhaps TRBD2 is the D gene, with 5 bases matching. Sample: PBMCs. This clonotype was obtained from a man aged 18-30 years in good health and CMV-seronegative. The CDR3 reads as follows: CASSSRVTDTQYF. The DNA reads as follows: TGTGCCAGCAGCTCGCGGGTCACAGATACGCAGTATTTT.